The entry that follows covers one TCR beta chain sequence. Antigen specificity is unknown. These data are taken from a study of cytomegalovirus exposure and HLA in healthy donors. Overall study context: Most genotyped donors, around 78% of about 360, had Caucasian-associated genetic ancestry. Study-wide results and caveats: The study labeled more than 150 TCR beta chains cytomegalovirus-associated.

PCR primers comprised 60 Vbeta and 13 Jbeta primers. Assay: immunoSEQ multiplex PCR; the TCRdb copy retains only in-frame clones and omits some. The profile shows 150,000 to 180,000 clones, 65% to 90% of them singletons. The CDR3 covers 15 residues. Trimming stripped 1 base from V and 3 bases from J, with 11 bases between. The germline V gene has CDR1 SEHNR and CDR2 FQNEAQ (reference sequence). The sample comprised PBMCs. V usage is TRBV7-9 and J usage is TRBJ2-3; D might be TRBD1 (6 bases). This clonotype was obtained from a woman between 45 and 65 years old in good health and CMV-seropositive. CDR3 protein: CASSLGQGITDTQYF. CDR3 coding DNA: TGTGCCAGCAGCTTAGGGCAGGGGATAACAGATACGCAGTATTTT.